This TCR beta chain was retrieved from a study of memory CD4+ T cells and cytomegalovirus serostatus. Findings and caveats of the study: The CMV-associated TCR signature appears largely within the CD4+ memory repertoire.

Details on this clone: Antigen unknown.

The CDR3 covers 17 residues. Trimming stripped 0 bases from V and 4 bases from J, with 17 bases between. Per germline, CDR1 LGHNA and CDR2 YNFKEQ. Sequencing was performed with immunoSEQ multiplex PCR; in TCRdb, only in-frame clones are kept and a portion is missing. The table has approximately 70,000 clones, roughly 76% seen once. The sort gate was single viable CD3+CD4+CD8-CD45RO+ cells for memory CD4+ T cells. The rearrangement uses TRBV4-2 and TRBJ2-3; maybe TRBD2 (7 bases). The clonotype comes from an adult in good health and CMV-seropositive. Sequenced input: memory CD4+ T cells from blood. The CDR3 DNA reads as TGTGCCAGCAGCCAAGACTCCTCGGGGGGCAGCGCAGATACGCAGTATTTT. The encoded protein is CASSQDSSGGSADTQYF.